This record covers a single TCR beta chain. Its antigen is not identified. Measured with immunoSEQ multiplex PCR; TCRdb has only the in-frame clones, and not every one. The sample holds about 130,000 clones; roughly 92% are singletons and the top ten take around 5%. This sample was included in a study of T cell responses to AZD1222 COVID-19 vaccine. General study results and limits: Females made up more of the donors, who were largely white British, and clonal diversity may have come out too low. Receipt of two AZD1222 doses was followed by a rise in Spike-specific TCR breadth and depth. Regions left unmutated in variants are reportedly the target of nearly half of spike-specific TCRs. Baseline antibody screening turned up just a handful of seropositive AZD1222 recipients.

CDR1 and CDR2 from the germline V gene are LNHDA and SQIVND (reference sequence). The CDR3 contains 13 residues. With 5 bases removed from V and 1 base from J, the gap between germline ends came to 8 bases. The chain recombines TRBV19 with TRBJ1-1; tentative D call: TRBD1 (5 bases). Sequenced here: peripheral blood, sampled on day 0 of AZD1222 vaccination. This TCR was recovered from an adult in good health. The CDR3 is CASSPGRNTEAFF. CDR3 sequence (DNA): TGTGCCAGTAGTCCGGGACGGAACACTGAAGCTTTCTTT.